A few counts support the clone carrying this T cell receptor beta chain. This sample is part of a study of blood T cell repertoires in COVID-19. Generated by immunoSEQ multiplex PCR, the TCRdb table keeps only in-frame clones and is missing some. The table includes under 300,000 clones, around 87% detected once. Material: PBMCs or T cells enriched from blood (not recorded which). The sequence came from a woman between 45 and 60 years old who had recovered from COVID-19.

This CDR3 reads CASSPRASVDYEQYF. The CDR3 nucleotides read TGTGCCAGCTCTCCTCGCGCTAGCGTTGACTACGAGCAGTACTTC. The rearrangement links TRBV18 to TRBJ2-7; perhaps TRBD2 as D (6 bases). Per the germline V gene, CDR1 is KGHSH and CDR2 is LQKENI. V was cut by 6 bases and J by 3 bases, with 18 bases left in between. The CDR3 totals 15 residues.